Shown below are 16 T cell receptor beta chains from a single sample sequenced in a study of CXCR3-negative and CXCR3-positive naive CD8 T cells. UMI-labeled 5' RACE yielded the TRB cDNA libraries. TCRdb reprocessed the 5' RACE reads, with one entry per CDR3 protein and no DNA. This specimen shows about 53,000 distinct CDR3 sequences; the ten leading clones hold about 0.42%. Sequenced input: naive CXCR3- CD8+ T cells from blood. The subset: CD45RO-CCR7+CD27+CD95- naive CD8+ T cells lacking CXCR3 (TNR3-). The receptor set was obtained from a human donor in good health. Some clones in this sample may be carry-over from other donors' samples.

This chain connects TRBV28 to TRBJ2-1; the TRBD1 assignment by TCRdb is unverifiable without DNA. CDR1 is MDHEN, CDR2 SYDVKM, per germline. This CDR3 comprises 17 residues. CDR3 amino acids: CASSLPTGTPEGNEQFF.

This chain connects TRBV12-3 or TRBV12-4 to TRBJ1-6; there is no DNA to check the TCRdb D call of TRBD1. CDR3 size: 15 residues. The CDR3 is CASSLGTGGSSPLHF.

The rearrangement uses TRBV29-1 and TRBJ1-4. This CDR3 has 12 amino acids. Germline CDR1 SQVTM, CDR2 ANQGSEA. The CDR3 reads CSVRVVNEKLFF.

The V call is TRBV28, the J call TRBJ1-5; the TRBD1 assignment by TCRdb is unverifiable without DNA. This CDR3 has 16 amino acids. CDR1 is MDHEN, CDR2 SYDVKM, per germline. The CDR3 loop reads CASSQGHRTKDQPQHF.

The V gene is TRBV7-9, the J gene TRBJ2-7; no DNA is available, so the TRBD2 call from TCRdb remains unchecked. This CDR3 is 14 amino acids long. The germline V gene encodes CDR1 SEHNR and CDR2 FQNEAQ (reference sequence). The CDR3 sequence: CASSPGPLWDEQYF.

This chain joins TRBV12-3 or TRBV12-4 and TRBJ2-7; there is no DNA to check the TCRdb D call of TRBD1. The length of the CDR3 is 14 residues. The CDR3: CASSTRGTPVEQYF.

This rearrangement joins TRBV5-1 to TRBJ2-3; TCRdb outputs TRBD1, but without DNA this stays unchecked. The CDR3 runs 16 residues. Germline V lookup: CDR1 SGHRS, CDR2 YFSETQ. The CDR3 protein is CASTSLEGGGPDTQYF.

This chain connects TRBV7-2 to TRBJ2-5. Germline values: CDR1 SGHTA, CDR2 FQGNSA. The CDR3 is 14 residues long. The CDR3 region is CASSFTSYEETQYF.

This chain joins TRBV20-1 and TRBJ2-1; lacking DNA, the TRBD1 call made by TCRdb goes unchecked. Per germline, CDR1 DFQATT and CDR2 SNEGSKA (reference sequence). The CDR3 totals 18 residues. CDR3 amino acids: CSAREEAGQRRSYNEQFF.

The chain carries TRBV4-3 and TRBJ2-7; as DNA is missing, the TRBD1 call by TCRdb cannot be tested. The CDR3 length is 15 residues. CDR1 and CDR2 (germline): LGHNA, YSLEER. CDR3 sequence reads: CASSQDPGQTYEQYF.

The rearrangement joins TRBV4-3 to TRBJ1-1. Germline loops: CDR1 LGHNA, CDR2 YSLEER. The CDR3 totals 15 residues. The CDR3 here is CASSQDVSENTEAFF.

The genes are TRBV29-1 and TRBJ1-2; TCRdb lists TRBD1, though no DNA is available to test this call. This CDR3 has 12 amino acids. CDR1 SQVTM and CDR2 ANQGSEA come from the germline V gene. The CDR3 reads CSVEGEIHGYTF. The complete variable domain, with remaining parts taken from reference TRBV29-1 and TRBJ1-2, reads SAVISQKPSRDICQRGTSLTIQCQVDSQVTMMFWYRQQPGQSLTLIATANQGSEATYESGFVIDKFPISRPNLTFSTLTVSNMSPEDSSIYLCSVEGEIHGYTFGSGTRLTVV.

This CDR3 is CASSQDNRGYGYTF. V usage is TRBV14 and J usage is TRBJ1-2; the TCRdb D gene call, TRBD1, has no DNA to confirm it. CDR1 is SGHDN and CDR2 is FVKESK in the germline V gene. This CDR3 has 14 amino acids.

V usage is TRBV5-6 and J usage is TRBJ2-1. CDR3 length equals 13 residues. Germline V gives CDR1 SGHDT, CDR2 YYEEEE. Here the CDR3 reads CASSFLVYNEQFF.

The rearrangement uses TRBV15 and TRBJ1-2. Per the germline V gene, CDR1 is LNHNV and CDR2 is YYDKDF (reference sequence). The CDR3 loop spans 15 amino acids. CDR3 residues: CATSRQDANSRGYTF. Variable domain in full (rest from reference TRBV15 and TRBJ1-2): DAMVIQNPRYQVTQFGKPVTLSCSQTLNHNVMYWYQQKSSQAPKLLFHYYDKDFNNEADTPDNFQSRRPNTSFCFLDIRSPGLGDTAMYLCATSRQDANSRGYTFGSGTRLTVV.

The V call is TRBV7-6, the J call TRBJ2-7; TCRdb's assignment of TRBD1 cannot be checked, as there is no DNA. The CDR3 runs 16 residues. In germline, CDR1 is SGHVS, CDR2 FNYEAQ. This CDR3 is CASSPLTGTPFNEQYF.